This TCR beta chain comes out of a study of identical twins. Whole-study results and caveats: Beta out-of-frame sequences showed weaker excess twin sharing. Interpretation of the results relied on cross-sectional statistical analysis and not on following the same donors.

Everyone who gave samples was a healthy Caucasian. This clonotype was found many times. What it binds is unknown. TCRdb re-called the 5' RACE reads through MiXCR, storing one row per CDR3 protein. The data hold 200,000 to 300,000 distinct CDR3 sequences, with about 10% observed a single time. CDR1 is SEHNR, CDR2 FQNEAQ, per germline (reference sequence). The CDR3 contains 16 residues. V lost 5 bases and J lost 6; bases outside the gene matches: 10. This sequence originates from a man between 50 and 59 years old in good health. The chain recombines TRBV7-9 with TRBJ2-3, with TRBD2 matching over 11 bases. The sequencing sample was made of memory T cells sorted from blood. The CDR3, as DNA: TGTGCCAGCAGCCCAGCCGAACTAGCGGGAGTGGATACGCAGTATTTT. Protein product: CASSPAELAGVDTQYF.